The 25 T cell receptor beta chains below come from one sample, sequenced in a study of cytomegalovirus exposure and HLA in healthy donors. The protocol was immunoSEQ multiplex PCR, while the TCRdb copy is restricted to in-frame clones and leaves out a portion. The repertoire holds fewer than 200,000 clones, around 86% seen once, with under 3.5% in the top ten. Sequencing was carried out using PBMCs. The receptors stem from a man aged 18 to 35 in good health and CMV-seropositive.

This chain connects TRBV28 to TRBJ1-2, with D tentatively TRBD1 (6 bases). V gave up 5 bases and J gave up 3 bases, with 13 bases separating them. CDR3 length: 14 residues. Germline CDR1 is MDHEN and CDR2 is SYDVKM. Here the CDR3 DNA reads TGTGCCAGCAGTCCCACGGACAGCCACTATGGCTACACCTTC. It translates to CASSPTDSHYGYTF.

The V gene is TRBV6-6, the J gene TRBJ1-5, with D possibly TRBD1 on 5 matching bases. The CDR3 is made up of 15 amino acids. Germline CDR1 reads MNHNY; CDR2 reads SVGAGI (reference sequence). V was trimmed by 2 bases and J by 5 bases, leaving 13 bases between them. The CDR3 coding sequence is TGTGCCAGCAGTTACAACCAGGGCAGGGATCAGCCCCAGCATTTT. This translates into CASSYNQGRDQPQHF.

The chain couples TRBV29-1 to TRBJ2-3; 12 positions match TRBD2. The germline V gene has CDR1 SQVTM and CDR2 ANQGSEA. The CDR3 sequence is 15 residues long. V gave up 5 bases and J gave up 2 bases; unmatched junction bases: 5. CDR3 nucleotides: TGCAGCGTTACAGGACTAGCGGGGTTCACAGATACGCAGTATTTT. Translating it yields CSVTGLAGFTDTQYF.

The CDR3 spells CASSPGRGDTEAFF. In DNA form, the CDR3 reads TGTGCCAGCAGTCCAGGGCGTGGTGACACTGAAGCTTTCTTT. V is TRBV27 and J is TRBJ1-1, with a weak D call TRBD1 (5 bases). This CDR3 is 14 amino acids long. Trimming shortened V by 5 bases and J by 3 bases, and 13 bases separated the two germline ends. Germline-derived CDR1 and CDR2 are MNHEY and SMNVEV (reference sequence).

The chain uses TRBV5-1 and TRBJ2-1, with 7 bases aligning to TRBD1. CDR3 length equals 13 residues. With V trimmed by 4 bases and J by 6 bases, 4 bases remained unmatched. Germline CDR1 reads SGHRS; CDR2 reads YFSETQ. The CDR3 loop reads CASSPGQLNEQFF. CDR3 coding DNA: TGCGCCAGCAGCCCGGGACAGCTCAATGAGCAGTTCTTC.

This sequence joins TRBV4-3 and TRBJ2-1, with D possibly matching TRBD2 (6 bases). V lost 1 base and J lost 2, with 15 bases in between. The CDR3 runs 17 residues. CDR1 is LGHNA and CDR2 is YSLEER in the germline V gene. The CDR3 bases are TGCGCCAGCAGCCAAGGGGCCGGGAGTTGGGCCTACAATGAGCAGTTCTTC. Translated: CASSQGAGSWAYNEQFF.

As concerns this clone: Additional DNA sequences in this sample encode the identical CDR3. The CDR3 reads CASRIAGGPYEQYF. The CDR3 coding sequence is TGTGCCAGCAGAATAGCGGGAGGCCCCTACGAGCAGTACTTC. The chain uses TRBV27 and TRBJ2-7, with TRBD2 matching over 10 bases. The germline CDR1 and CDR2 sequences are MNHEY and SMNVEV (reference sequence). V dropped 6 bases and J dropped 2; count of bases not matched to a gene: 4. The CDR3 runs to 14 residues.

The chain has TRBV7-3 and TRBJ2-7; tentatively, D is TRBD2 (5 bases). V was trimmed by 2 bases and J by 6 bases, leaving 8 bases between them. Germline values: CDR1 SGHTA, CDR2 FQGTGA. This CDR3 is 12 amino acids long. The CDR3 spells CASSLDAGEQYF. In DNA form, the CDR3 reads TGTGCCAGCAGCTTAGATGCGGGCGAGCAGTACTTC.

The rearrangement joins TRBV28 to TRBJ1-5; D possibly corresponds to TRBD1 (5 bases). The V and J ends lost 6 bases and 4 bases respectively, with 13 bases between them. CDR1 and CDR2 (germline): MDHEN, SYDVKM. CDR3 size: 14 residues. CDR3 nucleotides: TGTGCCAGCAGCCCATTGGGGGGGAATCAGCCCCAGCATTTT. This encodes CASSPLGGNQPQHF.

The chain has TRBV2 and TRBJ2-1, with TRBD1 matching 10 bases. CDR1 and CDR2 (germline): SNHLY, FYNNEI. The CDR3 runs 15 residues. Germline trimming cut 6 bases from V and 5 bases from J; bases unmatched to any gene: 7. The CDR3 loop reads CASRPGQGFHNEQFF. Here the CDR3 DNA reads TGTGCCAGCAGGCCGGGACAGGGGTTTCACAATGAGCAGTTCTTC.

The rearrangement uses TRBV5-1 and TRBJ2-3; no clear D. Trimming took off 2 bases at V and 5 bases at J, with 9 bases between the two ends. The CDR3 length is 13 residues. Germline CDR1 and CDR2: SGHRS and YFSETQ. In DNA, the CDR3 is TGCGCCAGCAGCTTCTTCACGAGAGATACGCAGTATTTT. Its translation: CASSFFTRDTQYF.

The genes are TRBV6-1 and TRBJ2-3, with D maybe TRBD2 (5 bases). The CDR3 is 13 amino acids. Germline V gene lookup returns CDR1 MNHNS and CDR2 SASEGT. The V and J ends lost 5 bases and 2 bases respectively, with 8 bases between them. The CDR3 nucleotides are TGTGCCAGCAGTAGAGCGGACACAGATACGCAGTATTTT. Its protein is CASSRADTDTQYF.

This clone turned up a few times. The chain employs TRBV5-1 and TRBJ2-5; weak D call: TRBD1 (6 bases). This CDR3 is 13 amino acids long. V gave up 3 bases and J gave up 5 bases, with 11 bases separating them. Germline V CDR1 and CDR2: SGHRS, YFSETQ. The CDR3 DNA reads TGCGCCAGCAGCTGGGGGCGCATGGAGACCCAGTACTTC. Translated, it gives CASSWGRMETQYF.

The V gene is TRBV7-9, the J gene TRBJ1-1, with 7 bases lining up with TRBD1. The CDR3 extends over 12 amino acids. Looked up from germline, CDR1 is SEHNR and CDR2 is FQNEAQ (reference sequence). With V trimmed by 5 bases and J by 6 bases, 3 bases remained unmatched. The CDR3 nucleotides read TGTGCCAGCAGCGATACAGGGGCTGAAGCTTTCTTT. Translation gives CASSDTGAEAFF.

The chain combines TRBV9 with TRBJ2-3; 10 bases map to TRBD2. There are 18 residues in the CDR3. V shed 2 bases, J shed 2 bases, and the junction held 11 bases outside the gene matches. CDR1 is SGDLS, CDR2 YYNGEE, per germline. The CDR3 reads CASSVGLAGVPTTDTQYF. In nucleotides, the CDR3 is TGTGCCAGCAGCGTGGGGCTAGCGGGAGTTCCAACCACAGATACGCAGTATTTT.

The chain couples TRBV4-2 to TRBJ2-5, with TRBD1 matching 11 bases. This CDR3 region has 16 residues. V shed 0 bases and J 5 bases; nucleotides not matched to a gene: 5. CDR1 is LGHNA and CDR2 is YNFKEQ in the germline V gene. CDR3 in amino acids: CASSQESGQGGETQYF. CDR3 sequence (DNA): TGTGCCAGCAGCCAAGAATCGGGACAGGGGGGGGAGACCCAGTACTTC.

V and J are TRBV4-3 and TRBJ2-7, with TRBD2 matching 8 bases. Germline loops: CDR1 LGHNA, CDR2 YSLEER. V shed 0 bases, J shed 8 bases, and the junction held 12 bases outside the gene matches. The CDR3 spans 16 residues. CDR3 sequence: CASSQDRAGGRNKQYF. The CDR3 DNA is TGCGCCAGCAGCCAAGACCGTGCGGGAGGCCGGAACAAGCAGTACTTC.

This rearrangement joins TRBV5-1 to TRBJ2-2; 8 bases line up with TRBD2. The trim removed 5 bases at V and 2 bases at J, leaving 2 bases unmatched. The germline gives CDR1 SGHRS, CDR2 YFSETQ. CDR3 length: 14 residues. The CDR3 here is CASSREGNTGELFF. DNA for the CDR3: TGCGCCAGCAGTCGGGAGGGAAACACCGGGGAGCTGTTTTTT.

The DNA of the CDR3 is TGTGCCAGCAGCCTTCCCGGTTGGGCCCACAATGAGCAGTTCTTC. This gives the protein CASSLPGWAHNEQFF. The V gene is TRBV7-2, the J gene TRBJ2-1, with D unclear. The CDR3 runs to 15 residues. Germline V CDR1 and CDR2: SGHTA, FQGNSA. Trimming shortened V by 5 bases and J by 5 bases, and 16 bases separated the two germline ends.

With respect to this clone: Other DNA sequences in the same sample also yield this CDR3. The chain recombines TRBV27 with TRBJ2-1; 9 bases are shared with TRBD2. J gave up 4 bases and V 2 bases, and 3 bases lay outside the gene matches. This CDR3 region has 15 residues. Germline CDR1 is MNHEY and CDR2 is SMNVEV (reference sequence). CDR3 bases: TGTGCCAGCAGTTTAGGTCTAGCGGGATACAATGAGCAGTTCTTC. Residues: CASSLGLAGYNEQFF.

The V call is TRBV9, the J call TRBJ2-3, with a tentative D call TRBD1 (6 bases). This CDR3 has 16 amino acids. Between the trimmed V and J ends, which lost 4 bases and 2 bases, there was a span of 17 bases. Germline loops: CDR1 SGDLS, CDR2 YYNGEE. The CDR3 DNA sequence: TGTGCCAGCAGCCCGCAGGGGTCCCTCCTCACAGATACGCAGTATTTT. Translation: CASSPQGSLLTDTQYF.

V is TRBV5-5 and J is TRBJ2-1; D is perhaps TRBD2 (5 bases). The V and J ends lost 0 bases and 9 bases respectively, with 16 bases between them. CDR3 size: 15 residues. Germline V gene data show CDR1 as SGHKS and CDR2 as YYEKEE (reference sequence). In DNA form, the CDR3 reads TGTGCCAGCAGCTTGGCACTAGTGAGGGCTAGTGAGCAGTTCTTC. The encoded protein is CASSLALVRASEQFF. The full variable domain, its missing parts supplied by reference TRBV5-5 and TRBJ2-1, is DAGVTQSPTHLIKTRGQQVTLRCSPISGHKSVSWYQQVLGQGPQFIFQYYEKEERGRGNFPDRFSARQFPNYSSELNVNALLLGDSALYLCASSLALVRASEQFFGPGTRLTVL.

This rearrangement joins TRBV11-3 to TRBJ1-2; D is unclear. V gave up 0 bases and J gave up 7 bases, with 15 bases separating them. This CDR3 is 15 amino acids long. Germline V gene sequence: CDR1 SGHNT, CDR2 YENEEA. The CDR3 reads CASSLDSGSAGGYTF. The CDR3 DNA follows: TGTGCCAGCAGCTTAGACTCCGGTTCGGCGGGTGGCTACACCTTC.

The chain combines TRBV14 with TRBJ2-7, with D perhaps TRBD1 (6 bases). This CDR3 is 14 amino acids long. The germline CDR1 and CDR2 sequences are SGHDN and FVKESK. V was pared by 4 bases and J by 3 bases, with 13 bases between. The CDR3, as DNA: TGTGCCAGCAGCCCGACAGGAATCTTCTACGAGCAGTACTTC. Translation: CASSPTGIFYEQYF. Full variable domain (missing parts from reference TRBV14 and TRBJ2-7): EAGVTQFPSHSVIEKGQTVTLRCDPISGHDNLYWYRRVMGKEIKFLLHFVKESKQDESGMPNNRFLAERTGGTYSTLKVQPAELEDSGVYFCASSPTGIFYEQYFGPGTRLTVT.

The chain couples TRBV9 to TRBJ2-7; TRBD1 matches at 10 bases. CDR1 is SGDLS, CDR2 YYNGEE, per germline. J lost 2 bases, V lost 3 bases, and 8 bases had no gene match. The CDR3 is made up of 16 amino acids. CDR3 amino acids: CASSGGTGEGPYEQYF. The DNA for the CDR3 is TGTGCCAGCAGCGGAGGGACAGGGGAGGGCCCCTACGAGCAGTACTTC.